The 16 T cell receptor beta chains in this list originate from one sample, sequenced in a study of CD8+CD57+ T cells in acquired aplastic anemia. Patients chosen for sequencing had CD8+CD57+ cells that had expanded, as shown by flow cytometry. Using genomic DNA as the template, TCR beta VDJ and CDR3 profiling was carried out. Each CDR3 protein gets one entry after TCRdb re-called the reads with MiXCR. This sample yields about 270,000 distinct CDR3 sequences, of which approximately 80% are seen a single time; over 35% belongs to the top ten. Material: sorted CD4+, CD8+, or CD8+CD57+ T cells (not recorded which) from PBMCs. The receptors come from a human donor with aplastic anemia.

This chain joins TRBV7-9 and TRBJ2-3; 8 bases are shared with TRBD2. The CDR3 extends over 14 amino acids. The trim removed 5 bases at V and 10 bases at J, leaving 11 bases unmatched. Looked up from germline, CDR1 is SEHNR and CDR2 is FQNEAQ (reference sequence). The CDR3 DNA is TGTGCCAGCAGCATGCCGGGAGGGCCCGATTCGCAGTATTTT. Amino acid sequence: CASSMPGGPDSQYF.

Concerning this clonotype itself: The germline gene is not matched at one end of the junction; a read error may be the cause. The chain couples TRBV2 to TRBJ1-5; D perhaps matches TRBD1 (5 bases). CDR1 is SNHLY and CDR2 is FYNNEI in the germline V gene. The CDR3 covers 15 residues. The CDR3 is CASSVGVSRNQPLDF. The CDR3 DNA reads as TGTGCCAGCAGCGTAGGGGTCTCGAGAAATCAGCCTTTGGATTTT.

Comments on this clonotype: An end of the junction differs from the germline gene, which may be a read error. The rearrangement uses TRBV7-8 and TRBJ2-7; D is possibly TRBD1 or TRBD2 (5 bases each). Germline CDR1 reads SGHVS; CDR2 reads FQNEAQ. This CDR3 region has 14 residues. CDR3 in amino acids: CASSLAQGNYTQYF. The CDR3 DNA sequence: TGTGCCAGCAGTTTAGCGCAGGGTAACTACACGCAGTACTTC.

The chain uses TRBV19 and TRBJ1-5, with D possibly matching TRBD1 (6 bases). Trimming removed 5 bases at V and 3 bases at J, with 11 bases between. From germline, CDR1 is LNHDA and CDR2 SQIVND (reference sequence). The CDR3 spans 14 residues. This CDR3 is CASSSTGPNQPQHF. The CDR3 DNA is TGTGCCAGTAGTTCAACAGGGCCCAATCAGCCCCAGCATTTT.

Remarks on this clonotype: One end of the junction does not line up with germline, which may come from a read error. The chain is built from TRBV9 and TRBJ2-5, with unresolved D. The germline CDR1 and CDR2 sequences are SGDLS and YYNGEE. This CDR3 region has 14 residues. CDR3 DNA sequence: TGTGCCAGCAGCGTAGGGACCGCCCGAAATCACCCCCACTTC. Its protein product is CASSVGTARNHPHF.

About this clonotype: A much larger clone differs by one base, so this may be a read error. The chain is built from TRBV11-3 and TRBJ1-2; 7 bases agree with TRBD1. Germline lookup yields CDR1 SGHNT and CDR2 YENEEA. The V segment lost 0 bases and the J segment 3 bases; nucleotides outside the gene matches: 4. This CDR3 comprises 15 residues. In DNA, the CDR3 is TGTGCCAGCAGCTTAGATCGGACAGGCGACTATGGCTACACCTTC. Amino acid sequence: CASSLDRTGDYGYTF.

This chain links TRBV12-3 or TRBV12-4 with TRBJ2-5; the D gene is possibly TRBD1 (6 bases). CDR3 length equals 12 residues. CDR3 sequence: CAVRLGAETQYF. The CDR3 DNA sequence: TGTGCTGTTCGTTTGGGGGCGGAGACCCAGTACTTC.

The genes are TRBV9 and TRBJ2-7; 7 bases agree with TRBD1. The CDR3 runs 14 residues. Trimming removed 3 bases from V and 1 base from J; junction bases left unmatched: 4. Germline CDR1 SGDLS, CDR2 YYNGEE. The CDR3 reads CASSGPDRSYEQYF. CDR3 coding DNA: TGTGCCAGCAGCGGGCCGGACAGGTCCTACGAGCAGTACTTC.

Notes on this clonotype: The final CDR3 position lacks the conserved phenylalanine or tryptophan, pointing to a likely read error. The DNA is omitted, as the CDR3 cannot be located on it reliably, and the CDR3 follows TCRdb's listing. The chain recombines TRBV7-6 with TRBJ1-2. The CDR3 has 13 residues if both end residues are counted. The germline gives CDR1 SGHVS, CDR2 FNYEAQ. CDR3 residues: CASSHESDTYNEQ.

This clonotype was counted between two and nine times. The genes are TRBV25-1 and TRBJ1-1; no firm D call. Germline assignment: CDR1 MGHDK and CDR2 SYGVNS. CDR3 length: 14 amino acids. Trimming took 6 bases from V and 1 from J, leaving 12 bases between them. CDR3 loop: CASREGGGNTEAFF. The CDR3 DNA reads as TGTGCCAGCAGGGAAGGAGGAGGGAACACTGAAGCTTTCTTT.

With regard to this clonotype: The conserved phenylalanine or tryptophan normally closing the CDR3 is absent here, so this likely arose from a read error. The DNA is omitted, as the CDR3 cannot be located on it reliably, and the CDR3 follows TCRdb's listing. The rearrangement joins TRBV7-3 to TRBJ2-3; the table's TRBD2 call for D was not verified on the DNA. Germline CDR1 is SGHTA and CDR2 is FQGTGA. The CDR3 length equals 13 residues, ends included. The CDR3 protein is CASSNSGGGIDTQ.

On this clonotype itself: No conserved phenylalanine or tryptophan ends this CDR3, so it is likely a read error. The chain recombines TRBV5-1 with TRBJ1-3; D remains unclear. Deletions cut 3 bases from V and 4 bases from J, with 14 bases between. CDR1 is SGHRS and CDR2 is YFSETQ in the germline V gene. The CDR3 loop spans 15 amino acids. For the CDR3, the DNA is TGCGCCAGCAGCTCCGGCATGGATGGGGGAAACACCATATATTCT. Translated, it gives CASSSGMDGGNTIYS.

This clonotype turned up a few times. The rearrangement joins TRBV4-2 to TRBJ2-7, with D uncertain. Trimming removed 8 bases from V and 3 bases from J, with 11 bases in between. The germline CDR1 and CDR2 sequences are LGHNA and YNFKEQ. This CDR3 spans 12 amino acids. The CDR3 DNA reads as TGTGCCAGCGCACAAGGGAACTACGAGCAGTACTTC. Protein sequence: CASAQGNYEQYF.

As to this clonotype: An end of the junction differs from the germline gene, which may be a read error. The CDR3 region is CASSSIEAYGYTF. CDR3 sequence (DNA): TGTGCCAGCAGCTCTATCGAGGCCTATGGCTACACCTTC. This chain links TRBV5-1 with TRBJ1-2; D gene unclear. Germline assignment: CDR1 SGHRS and CDR2 YFSETQ. The CDR3 extends over 13 amino acids.

This clonotype has just a few counts. The rearrangement joins TRBV7-2 to TRBJ1-1; D is unclear. Germline V gene sequence: CDR1 SGHTA, CDR2 FQGNSA. V gave up 1 base and J gave up 4 bases, with 7 bases separating them. CDR3 length: 13 residues. The CDR3 loop is CASSLEERTEAFF. The CDR3, as DNA: TGTGCCAGCAGCTTAGAGGAACGCACTGAAGCTTTCTTT. Full variable domain (missing parts from reference TRBV7-2 and TRBJ1-1): GAGVSQSPSNKVTEKGKDVELRCDPISGHTALYWYRQSLGQGLEFLIYFQGNSAPDKSGLPSDRFSAERTGGSVSTLTIQRTQQEDSAVYLCASSLEERTEAFFGQGTRLTVV.

V usage is TRBV19 and J usage is TRBJ2-1; the D gene is possibly TRBD2 (5 bases). The CDR3 spans 14 residues. Trimming cost V 6 bases and J 0 bases, with 9 bases left between them. Germline values: CDR1 LNHDA, CDR2 SQIVND (reference sequence). CDR3 amino acids: CASRRGSSYNEQFF. In nucleotides, the CDR3 is TGTGCCAGTAGACGAGGGAGCTCCTACAATGAGCAGTTCTTC.